This TCR beta chain comes out of a study of sequential checkpoint blockade in melanoma. Treatment defined: randomized to nivolumab then ipilimumab (arm A) or the reverse (arm B). This CDR3 comprises 15 residues. V lost 4 bases to trimming and J lost 5 bases, with 15 bases between them. Germline V gene sequence: CDR1 SEHNR, CDR2 FQNEAQ (reference sequence). Sequencing used immunoSEQ multiplex PCR; TCRdb keeps in-frame clones, though not all of them. The table has thousands of clones, roughly 50% seen once; the top ten hold around 45%. The chain couples TRBV7-9 to TRBJ1-5, with a tentative D call TRBD1 (6 bases). The sample in question was CD8+ T cells sorted from blood (inferred from file names), obtained from a patient given nivolumab and ipilimumab in sequence. The origin of this receptor is a human donor with melanoma. CDR3: CASSSTGRGDQPQHF. CDR3 sequence (DNA): TGTGCCAGCAGCTCGACTGGGAGGGGGGATCAGCCCCAGCATTTT. Drawing the rest from reference TRBV7-9 and TRBJ1-5, the complete variable domain is DTGVSQNPRHKITKRGQNVTFRCDPISEHNRLYWYRQTLGQGPEFLTYFQNEAQLEKSRLLSDRFSAERPKGSFSTLEIQRTEQGDSAMYLCASSSTGRGDQPQHFGDGTRLSIL.